Following are 22 T cell receptor beta chains from one sample sequenced in a study of cytomegalovirus exposure and HLA in healthy donors. A multiplex PCR was run with 60 Vbeta primers and 13 Jbeta primers. The method was immunoSEQ multiplex PCR; TCRdb's version includes in-frame clones alone and lacks a portion of them. The sample includes fewer than 200,000 clones, approximately 77% seen only once; the top ten take about 3.5%. Source material: PBMCs. All receptors come from a man aged 35 to 55 in good health and CMV-seropositive.

The V call is TRBV9, the J call TRBJ2-7, with 7 bases lining up with TRBD1. The germline V gene encodes CDR1 SGDLS and CDR2 YYNGEE. J gave up 7 bases and V 0 bases, and 10 bases lay outside the gene matches. The CDR3 sequence is 15 residues long. For the CDR3, the DNA is TGTGCCAGCAGCGTAGAAGCCTGGACAGGCGATGAGCAGTACTTC. Encoded protein: CASSVEAWTGDEQYF.

This chain connects TRBV5-1 to TRBJ2-7; TRBD1 agrees at 8 bases. Trimming at V came to 4 bases and at J to 2 bases, leaving 8 bases not matched to a gene. Looked up from germline, CDR1 is SGHRS and CDR2 is YFSETQ. This CDR3 contains 15 residues. The CDR3 here is CASSPDRVVTYEQYF. DNA for the CDR3: TGCGCCAGCAGCCCGGACAGGGTTGTTACCTACGAGCAGTACTTC. Complete variable domain (other parts from reference TRBV5-1 and TRBJ2-7): KAGVTQTPRYLIKTRGQQVTLSCSPISGHRSVSWYQQTPGQGLQFLFEYFSETQRNKGNFPGRFSGRQFSNSRSEMNVSTLELGDSALYLCASSPDRVVTYEQYFGPGTRLTVT.

This chain connects TRBV7-8 to TRBJ2-2; D not resolved. Germline lookup yields CDR1 SGHVS and CDR2 FQNEAQ. Trimming took off 4 bases at V and 1 base at J, with 13 bases between the two ends. The CDR3 consists of 16 residues. The CDR3 region is CASSSKPLRNTGELFF. The DNA of the CDR3 is TGTGCCAGCAGCTCCAAACCCCTTAGGAACACCGGGGAGCTGTTTTTT.

This chain joins TRBV11-3 and TRBJ2-3; 7 nucleotides line up with TRBD2. V shed 1 base, J shed 8 bases, and the junction held 6 bases outside the gene matches. Germline V lookup: CDR1 SGHNT, CDR2 YENEEA. This CDR3 region has 14 residues. The CDR3 loop reads CASSLGAPGGTQYF. The CDR3 bases are TGTGCCAGCAGCTTAGGGGCCCCGGGGGGTACGCAGTATTTT.

The chain combines TRBV27 with TRBJ2-3, with a weak D call TRBD2 (6 bases). The CDR3 sequence is 12 residues long. V was pared by 2 bases and J by 13 bases, with 13 bases between. Germline lookup yields CDR1 MNHEY and CDR2 SMNVEV (reference sequence). This CDR3 reads CASSLTGRVEYF. CDR3 bases: TGTGCCAGCAGTTTAACCGGGAGAGTAGAGTATTTT.

For this clone: Other DNA sequences in this sample translate to the same CDR3. V usage is TRBV19 and J usage is TRBJ1-5, with D possibly TRBD1 on 5 matching bases. Germline V CDR1 and CDR2: LNHDA, SQIVND (reference sequence). Deletions cut 2 bases from V and 2 bases from J, with 7 bases between. This CDR3 has 14 amino acids. CDR3 amino acids: CASSIRGGNQPQHF. DNA of the CDR3: TGTGCCAGTAGTATAAGGGGTGGCAATCAGCCCCAGCATTTT.

This clone was counted between two and nine times. This chain joins TRBV7-6 and TRBJ2-2, with 10 nucleotides matching TRBD1. V was pared by 1 base and J by 4 bases, with 6 bases of the junction left unmatched. The CDR3 covers 17 residues. Germline assignment: CDR1 SGHVS and CDR2 FNYEAQ. Here the CDR3 DNA reads TGTGCCAGCAGCTTAGGGGACAGGGGAGCGGGCACCGGGGAGCTGTTTTTT. Its protein is CASSLGDRGAGTGELFF.

V is TRBV2 and J is TRBJ1-2; D not certain. With 4 bases removed from V and 1 base from J, the gap between germline ends came to 4 bases. The CDR3 length is 12 residues. Germline lookup yields CDR1 SNHLY and CDR2 FYNNEI. CDR3 coding DNA: TGTGCCAGCAGTGGAGTTAACTATGGCTACACCTTC. This sequence encodes CASSGVNYGYTF.

V and J are TRBV18 and TRBJ2-7; 9 bases are a match to TRBD2. V shed 0 bases, J shed 3 bases, and the junction held 3 bases outside the gene matches. CDR3 length: 15 residues. The germline V gene encodes CDR1 KGHSH and CDR2 LQKENI. The CDR3 DNA is TGTGCCAGCTCACCACCGGGCGGGAGGGGCTACGAGCAGTACTTC. It yields the protein CASSPPGGRGYEQYF.

For this clone: One end of the junction does not line up with germline, which may come from a read error. This chain uses TRBV5-1 with TRBJ2-3, with 9 nucleotides matching TRBD2. The CDR3 totals 16 residues. From germline, CDR1 is SGHRS and CDR2 YFSETQ. This CDR3 reads CASRLSLAGPADTRYF. The CDR3 DNA follows: TGCGCCAGCAGACTTTCCCTAGCGGGACCAGCAGATACGCGGTATTTT.

This chain connects TRBV30 to TRBJ2-5, with D perhaps TRBD1 (5 bases). This CDR3 spans 13 amino acids. Trimming removed 3 bases at V and 7 bases at J, with 15 bases between. CDR1 and CDR2 (germline): GTSNPN, SVGIG (reference sequence). CDR3 sequence: CAWRPQGTGTQYF. The CDR3 nucleotides read TGTGCCTGGAGACCTCAGGGTACTGGGACCCAGTACTTC.

V is TRBV18 and J is TRBJ2-3, with 7 bases that match TRBD2. CDR1 is KGHSH and CDR2 is LQKENI in the germline V gene. The CDR3 length is 14 residues. Losses at the gene ends were 6 bases for V and 5 bases for J; bases not matched to a gene: 8. The CDR3 is CASSPGGREDTQYF. The CDR3 coding sequence is TGTGCCAGCTCCCCCGGTGGGAGGGAAGATACGCAGTATTTT.

This clone is a singleton in its sample. V and J are TRBV10-3 and TRBJ2-7; the D gene is possibly TRBD2 (5 bases). The length of the CDR3 is 13 residues. The V end lost 3 bases, the J end lost 3 bases, and 9 bases lay between the germline ends. Germline V gives CDR1 ENHRY, CDR2 SYGVKD. The CDR3: CAISDRGNYEQYF. Here the CDR3 DNA reads TGTGCCATCAGTGATCGGGGAAACTACGAGCAGTACTTC.

The chain combines TRBV6-5 with TRBJ1-6; no clear D. This CDR3 contains 14 residues. V gave up 4 bases and J gave up 7 bases, with 11 bases separating them. Germline V gene sequence: CDR1 MNHEY, CDR2 SVGAGI. CDR3 protein: CASSSPRGNSPLHF. The CDR3 DNA reads as TGTGCCAGCAGTTCCCCCCGGGGAAATTCACCCCTCCACTTT.

This clone was seen once. V and J are TRBV29-1 and TRBJ2-7, with D perhaps TRBD1 (7 bases). V lost 6 bases and J lost 5, with 14 bases in between. This CDR3 comprises 12 residues. Looked up from germline, CDR1 is SQVTM and CDR2 is ANQGSEA. The CDR3 nucleotides are TGCAGCGTCCGCGGGACAGCCCACGAGCAGTACTTC. Protein: CSVRGTAHEQYF.

The chain carries TRBV2 and TRBJ1-1, with TRBD1 matching over 7 bases. Looked up from germline, CDR1 is SNHLY and CDR2 is FYNNEI. Losses at the gene ends were 8 bases for V and 4 bases for J; bases not matched to a gene: 13. The CDR3 sequence is 15 residues long. The chain's CDR3 is CASGVTGKGSTEAFF. Written as DNA, the CDR3 is TGTGCCAGCGGGGTGACAGGGAAGGGGAGCACTGAAGCTTTCTTT. Combining the CDR3 with reference TRBV2 and TRBJ1-1 gives the whole variable domain EPEVTQTPSHQVTQMGQEVILRCVPISNHLYFYWYRQILGQKVEFLVSFYNNEISEKSEIFDDQFSVERPDGSNFTLKIRSTKLEDSAMYFCASGVTGKGSTEAFFGQGTRLTVV.

This clone appeared a single time. The CDR3 reads CSVVGHRDSSYNEQFF. The CDR3 bases are TGCAGCGTTGTGGGGCACCGGGACAGCTCCTACAATGAGCAGTTCTTC. The chain uses TRBV29-1 and TRBJ2-1; 7 bases line up with TRBD1. CDR3 length: 16 amino acids. V shed 4 bases and J 0 bases; nucleotides not matched to a gene: 9. The germline V gene encodes CDR1 SQVTM and CDR2 ANQGSEA.

The V gene is TRBV18, the J gene TRBJ1-1; 8 nucleotides align to TRBD1. J gave up 10 bases and V 3 bases, and 7 bases lay outside the gene matches. CDR3 length: 13 amino acids. CDR1 is KGHSH and CDR2 is LQKENI in the germline V gene. The CDR3 DNA sequence: TGTGCCAGCTCACCCGGGACAGGCAGCCGAGCTTTCTTT. This encodes CASSPGTGSRAFF.

This clone occurred a few times. Sequence at one end of the junction differs from germline and may be a read error. The chain joins TRBV11-2 to TRBJ2-7; D possibly corresponds to TRBD2 (5 bases). Germline-derived CDR1 and CDR2 are SGHAT and FQNNGV. The CDR3 is made up of 13 amino acids. The CDR3 loop reads CATSPRTVDEQYF. In nucleotides, the CDR3 is TGTGCCACCAGCCCTAGGACTGTGGACGAGCAGTACTTC.

The J gene is TRBJ2-5, the V gene TRBV11-1; no clear D gene. The CDR3 length is 17 residues. The germline V gene has CDR1 SGHAT and CDR2 FQDESV (reference sequence). Between the trimmed V and J ends, which lost 6 bases and 5 bases, there was a span of 25 bases. The CDR3: CASSLAKASLSSETQYF. CDR3 bases: TGTGCCAGCAGTCTGGCCAAGGCTAGTCTTTCGTCTGAGACCCAGTACTTC.

As for this clone: One end of the junction fails to match germline, which may point to a read error. The genes are TRBV10-1 and TRBJ1-5, with 8 bases fitting TRBD1. Germline values: CDR1 WNHNN, CDR2 SYGVQD (reference sequence). This CDR3 contains 15 residues. This CDR3 reads CASSPGQGRNRPQHF. The CDR3, as DNA: TGCGCCAGCAGCCCCGGACAGGGTAGGAATCGGCCCCAGCATTTT.

The chain combines TRBV6-5 with TRBJ1-2, with D possibly TRBD1 on 6 matching bases. CDR1 is MNHEY, CDR2 SVGAGI, per germline. This CDR3 contains 13 residues. V lost 5 bases, J lost 4 bases, and 11 bases lay in between. Here the CDR3 DNA reads TGTGCCAGCAGTCACAGGGCCCTCTATGGCTACACCTTC. This encodes CASSHRALYGYTF.